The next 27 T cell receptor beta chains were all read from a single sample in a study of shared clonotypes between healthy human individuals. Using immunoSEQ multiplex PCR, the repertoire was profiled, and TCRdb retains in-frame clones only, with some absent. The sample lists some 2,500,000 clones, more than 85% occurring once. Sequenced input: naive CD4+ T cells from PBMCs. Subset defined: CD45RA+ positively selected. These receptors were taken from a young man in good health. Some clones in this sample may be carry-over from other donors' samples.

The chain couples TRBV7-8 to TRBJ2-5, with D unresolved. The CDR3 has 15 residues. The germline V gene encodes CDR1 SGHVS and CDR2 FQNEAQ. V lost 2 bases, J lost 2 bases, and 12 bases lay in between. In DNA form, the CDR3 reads TGTGCCAGCAGCTTATCCTTGTCGGGTCAAGAGACCCAGTACTTC. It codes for CASSLSLSGQETQYF.

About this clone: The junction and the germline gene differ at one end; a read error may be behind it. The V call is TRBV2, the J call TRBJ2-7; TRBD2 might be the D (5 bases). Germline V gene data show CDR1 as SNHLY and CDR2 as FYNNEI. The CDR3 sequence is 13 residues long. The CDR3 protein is CASSLDSSNEQYF. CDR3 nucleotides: TGTGCCAGCAGTCTGGACTCCTCCAACGAGCAGTACTTC.

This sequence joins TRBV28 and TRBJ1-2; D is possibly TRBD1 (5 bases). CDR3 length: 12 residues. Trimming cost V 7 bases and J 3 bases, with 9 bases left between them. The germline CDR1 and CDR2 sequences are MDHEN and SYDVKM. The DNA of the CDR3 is TGTGCCAGCAAGCGGGGGGACTATGGCTACACCTTC. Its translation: CASKRGDYGYTF.

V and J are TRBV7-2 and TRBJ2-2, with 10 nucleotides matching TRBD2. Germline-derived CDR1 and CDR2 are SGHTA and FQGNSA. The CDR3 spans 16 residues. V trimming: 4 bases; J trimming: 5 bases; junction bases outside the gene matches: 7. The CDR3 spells CASSSSGSLGTGELFF. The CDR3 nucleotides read TGTGCCAGCAGCTCTAGCGGGAGCCTGGGGACCGGGGAGCTGTTTTTT.

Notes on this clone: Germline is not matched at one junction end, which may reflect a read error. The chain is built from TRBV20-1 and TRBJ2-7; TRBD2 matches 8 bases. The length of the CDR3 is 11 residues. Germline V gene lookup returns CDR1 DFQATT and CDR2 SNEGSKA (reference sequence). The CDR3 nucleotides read TGCAGTGCTAGATTGGCGGGAGGCCTGATCTTC. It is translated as CSARLAGGLIF.

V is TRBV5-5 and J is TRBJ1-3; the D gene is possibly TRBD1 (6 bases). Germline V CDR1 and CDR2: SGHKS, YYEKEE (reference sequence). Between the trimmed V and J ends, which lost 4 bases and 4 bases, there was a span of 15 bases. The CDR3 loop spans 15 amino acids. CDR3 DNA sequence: TGTGCCAGCAGCCTCAGGGGCCTGGGGGGAAACACCATATATTTT. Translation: CASSLRGLGGNTIYF.

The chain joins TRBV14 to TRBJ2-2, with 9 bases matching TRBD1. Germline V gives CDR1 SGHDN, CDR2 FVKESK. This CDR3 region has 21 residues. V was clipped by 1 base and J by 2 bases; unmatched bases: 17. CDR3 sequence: CASSQALQGAYIRLNTGELFF. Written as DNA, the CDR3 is TGTGCCAGCAGCCAAGCCCTACAGGGGGCATACATACGATTAAACACCGGGGAGCTGTTTTTT.

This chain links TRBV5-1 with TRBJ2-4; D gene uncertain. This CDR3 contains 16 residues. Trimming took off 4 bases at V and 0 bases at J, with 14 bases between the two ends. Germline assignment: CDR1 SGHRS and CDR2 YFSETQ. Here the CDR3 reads CASSDSERVAKNIQYF. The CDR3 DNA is TGCGCCAGCAGCGACTCCGAGCGTGTAGCCAAAAACATTCAGTACTTC.

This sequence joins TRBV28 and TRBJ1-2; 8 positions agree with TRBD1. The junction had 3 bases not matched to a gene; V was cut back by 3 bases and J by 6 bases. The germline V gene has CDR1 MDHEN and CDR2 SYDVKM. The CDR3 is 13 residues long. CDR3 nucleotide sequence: TGTGCCAGCAGTTTCATACAGGGGGATGGCTACACCTTC. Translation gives CASSFIQGDGYTF.

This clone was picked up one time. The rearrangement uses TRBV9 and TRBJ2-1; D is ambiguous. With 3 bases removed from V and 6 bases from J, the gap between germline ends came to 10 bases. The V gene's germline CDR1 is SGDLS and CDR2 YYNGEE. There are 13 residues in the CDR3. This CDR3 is CASSGAPGNEQFF. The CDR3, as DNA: TGTGCCAGCAGCGGGGCCCCGGGCAATGAGCAGTTCTTC.

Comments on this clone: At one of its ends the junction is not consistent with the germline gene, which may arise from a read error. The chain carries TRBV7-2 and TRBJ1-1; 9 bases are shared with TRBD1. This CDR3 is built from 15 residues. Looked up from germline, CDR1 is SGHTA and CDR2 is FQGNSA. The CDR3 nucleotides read TGTGCCAGCACCTTACGACAGGGGGATAACACTGAAGCTTTCTTT. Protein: CASTLRQGDNTEAFF.

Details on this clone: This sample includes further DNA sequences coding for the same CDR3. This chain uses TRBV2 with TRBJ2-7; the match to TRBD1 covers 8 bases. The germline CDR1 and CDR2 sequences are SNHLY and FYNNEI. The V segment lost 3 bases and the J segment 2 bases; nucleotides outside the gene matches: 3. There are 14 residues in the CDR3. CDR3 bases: TGTGCCAGCAGTGACCAGGGGGCTGCCTACGAGCAGTACTTC. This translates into CASSDQGAAYEQYF.

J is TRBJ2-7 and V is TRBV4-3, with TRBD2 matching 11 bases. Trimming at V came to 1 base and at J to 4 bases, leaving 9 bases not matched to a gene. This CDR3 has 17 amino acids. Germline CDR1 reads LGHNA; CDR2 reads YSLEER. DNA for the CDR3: TGCGCCAGCAGCCAAGGGATACTAGCGGGAGTAAGATACGAGCAGTACTTC. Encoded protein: CASSQGILAGVRYEQYF.

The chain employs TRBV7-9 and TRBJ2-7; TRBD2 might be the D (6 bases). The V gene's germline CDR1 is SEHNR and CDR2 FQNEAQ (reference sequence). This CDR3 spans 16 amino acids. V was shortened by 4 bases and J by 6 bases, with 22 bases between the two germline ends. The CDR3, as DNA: TGTGCCAGCAGCTCGAGGGGAGGCCGGGTAGTAAGCGAGCAGTACTTC. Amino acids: CASSSRGGRVVSEQYF.

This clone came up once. CDR3 DNA sequence: TGTGCCAGCAGGTGGGATCAAGGAGGAAACACCATATATTTT. This gives the protein CASRWDQGGNTIYF. The genes are TRBV7-9 and TRBJ1-3, with D uncertain. The CDR3 extends over 14 amino acids. CDR1 SEHNR and CDR2 FQNEAQ come from the germline V gene (reference sequence). V gave up 6 bases and J gave up 4 bases, with 13 bases separating them. Full variable domain (remainder filled in from reference TRBV7-9 and TRBJ1-3): DTGVSQNPRHKITKRGQNVTFRCDPISEHNRLYWYRQTLGQGPEFLTYFQNEAQLEKSRLLSDRFSAERPKGSFSTLEIQRTEQGDSAMYLCASRWDQGGNTIYFGEGSWLTVV.

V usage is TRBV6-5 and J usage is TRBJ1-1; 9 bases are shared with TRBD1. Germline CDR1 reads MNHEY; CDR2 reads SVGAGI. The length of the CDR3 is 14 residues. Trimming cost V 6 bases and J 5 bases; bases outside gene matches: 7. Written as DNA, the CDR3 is TGTGCCAGCAGCCTTCTAGACAGGGGGACTGAAGCTTTCTTT. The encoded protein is CASSLLDRGTEAFF.

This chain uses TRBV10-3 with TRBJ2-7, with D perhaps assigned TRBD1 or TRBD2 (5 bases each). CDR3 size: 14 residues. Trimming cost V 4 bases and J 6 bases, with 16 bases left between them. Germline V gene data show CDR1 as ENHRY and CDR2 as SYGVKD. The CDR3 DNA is TGTGCCATCAGTGGGGGGATGGCTAGTTCCGAGCAGTACTTC. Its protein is CAISGGMASSEQYF.

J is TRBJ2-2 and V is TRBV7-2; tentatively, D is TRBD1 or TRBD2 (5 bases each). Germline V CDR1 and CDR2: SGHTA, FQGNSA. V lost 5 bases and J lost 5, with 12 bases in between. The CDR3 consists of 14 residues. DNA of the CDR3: TGTGCCAGCAGCCCTGGGACCGAGACCGGGGAGCTGTTTTTT. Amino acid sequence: CASSPGTETGELFF.

CDR3 amino acids: CASSLTRRETQYF. The DNA of the CDR3 is TGTGCCAGCAGCTTGACGAGGCGGGAGACCCAGTACTTC. J is TRBJ2-5 and V is TRBV5-4; the D is unclear. V was shortened by 1 base and J by 5 bases, with 9 bases between the two germline ends. This CDR3 region has 13 residues. CDR1 is SGHNT, CDR2 YYREEE, per germline (reference sequence).

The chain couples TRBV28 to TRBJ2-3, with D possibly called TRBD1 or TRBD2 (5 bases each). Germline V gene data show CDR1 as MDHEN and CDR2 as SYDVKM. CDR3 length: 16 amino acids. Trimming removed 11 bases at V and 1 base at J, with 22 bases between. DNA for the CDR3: TGTGCCCCGACCACACACAGGAGGCCCTGCACAGATACGCAGTATTTT. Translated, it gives CAPTTHRRPCTDTQYF.

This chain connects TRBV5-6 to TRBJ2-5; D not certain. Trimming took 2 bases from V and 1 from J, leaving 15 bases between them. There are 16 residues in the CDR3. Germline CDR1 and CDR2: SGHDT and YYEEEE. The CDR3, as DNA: TGTGCCAGCAGCTTTGGAACAACTTGGGCCCAAGAGACCCAGTACTTC. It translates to CASSFGTTWAQETQYF.

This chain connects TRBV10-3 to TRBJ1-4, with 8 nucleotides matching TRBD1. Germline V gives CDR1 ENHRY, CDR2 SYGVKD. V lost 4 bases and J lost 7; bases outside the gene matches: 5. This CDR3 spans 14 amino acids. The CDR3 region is CAISAQGGSEKLFF. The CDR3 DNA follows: TGTGCCATCAGTGCACAGGGGGGGAGTGAAAAACTGTTTTTT.

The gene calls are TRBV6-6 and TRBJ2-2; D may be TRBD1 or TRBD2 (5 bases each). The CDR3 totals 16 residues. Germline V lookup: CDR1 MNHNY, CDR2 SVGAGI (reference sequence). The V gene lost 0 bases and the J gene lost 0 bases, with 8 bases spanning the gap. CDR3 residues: CASSYSEGPNTGELFF. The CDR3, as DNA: TGTGCCAGCAGTTACTCTGAGGGACCGAACACCGGGGAGCTGTTTTTT.

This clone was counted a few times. In DNA, the CDR3 is TGTGCCAGCAGCTTAGGAGGGACTAGCGGGATGAATGAGCAGTTCTTC. Protein product: CASSLGGTSGMNEQFF. This chain uses TRBV7-3 with TRBJ2-1; 13 nucleotides line up with TRBD2. CDR1 is SGHTA, CDR2 FQGTGA, per germline. Trimming cost V 2 bases and J 7 bases; bases outside gene matches: 5. CDR3 size: 16 residues.

CDR3 in DNA: TGTGCCAGCAGTAAGATAGGGGGAGGCAATCAGCCCCAGCATTTT. Translating gives CASSKIGGGNQPQHF. The chain is built from TRBV28 and TRBJ1-5; D possibly corresponds to TRBD1 (6 bases). Trimming pared 5 bases from V and 2 bases from J, leaving 13 bases between. The V gene's germline CDR1 is MDHEN and CDR2 SYDVKM. CDR3 length: 15 amino acids.

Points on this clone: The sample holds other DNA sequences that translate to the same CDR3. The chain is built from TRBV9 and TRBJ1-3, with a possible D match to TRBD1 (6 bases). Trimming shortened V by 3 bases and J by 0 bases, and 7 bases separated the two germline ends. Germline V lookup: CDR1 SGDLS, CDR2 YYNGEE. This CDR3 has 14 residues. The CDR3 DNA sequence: TGTGCCAGCAGCGCGGACAGCTCTGGAAACACCATATATTTT. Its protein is CASSADSSGNTIYF.

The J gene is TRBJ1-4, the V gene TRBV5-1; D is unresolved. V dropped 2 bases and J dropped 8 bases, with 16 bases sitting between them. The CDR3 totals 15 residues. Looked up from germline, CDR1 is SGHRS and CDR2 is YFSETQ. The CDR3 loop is CASSFGRNEVEKLFF. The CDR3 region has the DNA TGCGCCAGCAGCTTCGGACGGAATGAGGTAGAAAAACTGTTTTTT.